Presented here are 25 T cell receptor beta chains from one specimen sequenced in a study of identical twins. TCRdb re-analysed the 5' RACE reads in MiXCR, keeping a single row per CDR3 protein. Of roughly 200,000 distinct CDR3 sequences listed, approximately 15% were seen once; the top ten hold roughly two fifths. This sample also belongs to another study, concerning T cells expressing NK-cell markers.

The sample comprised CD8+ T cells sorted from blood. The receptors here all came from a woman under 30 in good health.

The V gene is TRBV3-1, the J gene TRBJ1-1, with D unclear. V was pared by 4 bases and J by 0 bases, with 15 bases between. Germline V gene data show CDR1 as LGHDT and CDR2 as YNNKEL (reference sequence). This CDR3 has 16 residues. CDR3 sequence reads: CASSRGGLELNTEAFF. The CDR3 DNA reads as TGTGCCAGCAGCCGTGGAGGACTGGAACTGAACACTGAAGCTTTCTTT.

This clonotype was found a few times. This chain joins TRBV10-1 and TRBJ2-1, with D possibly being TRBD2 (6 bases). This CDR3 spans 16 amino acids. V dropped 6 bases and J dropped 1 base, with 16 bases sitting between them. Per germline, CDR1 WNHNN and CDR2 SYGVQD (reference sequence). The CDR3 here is CASSEIYAGSYNEQFF. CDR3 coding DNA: TGCGCCAGCAGCGAGATATATGCGGGATCCTACAATGAGCAGTTCTTC.

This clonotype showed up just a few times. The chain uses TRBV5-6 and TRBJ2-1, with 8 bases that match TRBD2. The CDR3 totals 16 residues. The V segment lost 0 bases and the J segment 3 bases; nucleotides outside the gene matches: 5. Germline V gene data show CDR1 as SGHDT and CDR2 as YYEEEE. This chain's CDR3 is CASSLVGGRSYNEQFF. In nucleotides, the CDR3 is TGTGCCAGCAGCTTGGTAGGCGGGAGGAGCTACAATGAGCAGTTCTTC.

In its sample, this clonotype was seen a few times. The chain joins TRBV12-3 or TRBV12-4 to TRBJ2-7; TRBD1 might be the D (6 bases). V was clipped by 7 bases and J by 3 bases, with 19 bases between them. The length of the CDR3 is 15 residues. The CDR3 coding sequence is TGTGCCAGCAATAAGGGGGTGTTCGGCTACTACGAGCAGTACTTC. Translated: CASNKGVFGYYEQYF.

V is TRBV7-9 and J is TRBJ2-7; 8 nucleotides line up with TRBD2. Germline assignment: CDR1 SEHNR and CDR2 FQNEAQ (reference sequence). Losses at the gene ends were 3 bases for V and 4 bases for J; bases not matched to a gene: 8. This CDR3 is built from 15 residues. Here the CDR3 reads CASSFGSGSIYEQYF. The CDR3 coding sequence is TGTGCCAGCAGCTTTGGGAGCGGGAGTATTTACGAGCAGTACTTC. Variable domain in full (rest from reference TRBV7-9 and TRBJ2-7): DTGVSQNPRHKITKRGQNVTFRCDPISEHNRLYWYRQTLGQGPEFLTYFQNEAQLEKSRLLSDRFSAERPKGSFSTLEIQRTEQGDSAMYLCASSFGSGSIYEQYFGPGTRLTVT.

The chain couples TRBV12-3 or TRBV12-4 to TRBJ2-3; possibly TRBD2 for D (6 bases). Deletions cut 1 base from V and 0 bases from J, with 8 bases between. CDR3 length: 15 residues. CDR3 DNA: TGTGCCAGCAGTTTAGTAGCGGTTAGCACAGATACGCAGTATTTT. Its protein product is CASSLVAVSTDTQYF.

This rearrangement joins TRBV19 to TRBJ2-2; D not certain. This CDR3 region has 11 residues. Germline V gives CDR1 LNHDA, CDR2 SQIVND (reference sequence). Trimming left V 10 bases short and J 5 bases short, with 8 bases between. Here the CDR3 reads CATFYTGELFF. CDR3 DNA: TGTGCCACATTTTATACCGGGGAGCTGTTTTTT.

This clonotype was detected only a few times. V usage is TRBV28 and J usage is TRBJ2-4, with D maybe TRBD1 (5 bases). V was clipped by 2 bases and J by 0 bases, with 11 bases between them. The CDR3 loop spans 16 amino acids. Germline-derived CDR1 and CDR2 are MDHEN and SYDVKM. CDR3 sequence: CASSLPVGVAKNIQYF. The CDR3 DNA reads TGTGCCAGCAGTTTACCGGTAGGGGTAGCCAAAAACATTCAGTACTTC. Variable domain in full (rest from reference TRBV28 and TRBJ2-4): DVKVTQSSRYLVKRTGEKVFLECVQDMDHENMFWYRQDPGLGLRLIYFSYDVKMKEKGDIPEGYSVSREKKERFSLILESASTNQTSMYLCASSLPVGVAKNIQYFGAGTRLSVL.

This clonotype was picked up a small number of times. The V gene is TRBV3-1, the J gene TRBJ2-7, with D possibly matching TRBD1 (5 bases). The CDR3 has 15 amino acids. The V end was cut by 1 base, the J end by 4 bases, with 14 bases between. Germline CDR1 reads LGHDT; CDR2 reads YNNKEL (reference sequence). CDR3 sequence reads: CASSQGLGVGYEQYF. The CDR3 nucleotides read TGTGCCAGCAGCCAAGGCCTAGGGGTAGGATACGAGCAGTACTTC.

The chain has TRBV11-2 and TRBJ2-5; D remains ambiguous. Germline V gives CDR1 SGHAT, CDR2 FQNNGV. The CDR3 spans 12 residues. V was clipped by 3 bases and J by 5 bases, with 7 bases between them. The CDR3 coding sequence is TGTGCCAGCAGCTTCCTGGAGGAGACCCAGTACTTC. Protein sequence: CASSFLEETQYF. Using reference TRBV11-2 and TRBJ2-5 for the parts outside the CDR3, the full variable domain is EAGVAQSPRYKIIEKRQSVAFWCNPISGHATLYWYQQILGQGPKLLIQFQNNGVVDDSQLPKDRFSAERLKGVDSTLKIQPAKLEDSAVYLCASSFLEETQYFGPGTRLLVL.

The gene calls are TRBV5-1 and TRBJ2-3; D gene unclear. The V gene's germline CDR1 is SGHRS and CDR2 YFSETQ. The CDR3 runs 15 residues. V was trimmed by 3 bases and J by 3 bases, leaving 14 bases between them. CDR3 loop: CASSWASYGTDTQYF. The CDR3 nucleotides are TGCGCCAGCAGCTGGGCCTCCTATGGGACAGATACGCAGTATTTT.

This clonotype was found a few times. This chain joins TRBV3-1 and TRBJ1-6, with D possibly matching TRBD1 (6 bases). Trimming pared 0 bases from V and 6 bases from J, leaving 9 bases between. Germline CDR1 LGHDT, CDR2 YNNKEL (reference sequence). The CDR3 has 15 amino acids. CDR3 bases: TGTGCCAGCAGCCAAGACCAGGGGTTTAATTCACCCCTCCACTTT. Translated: CASSQDQGFNSPLHF.

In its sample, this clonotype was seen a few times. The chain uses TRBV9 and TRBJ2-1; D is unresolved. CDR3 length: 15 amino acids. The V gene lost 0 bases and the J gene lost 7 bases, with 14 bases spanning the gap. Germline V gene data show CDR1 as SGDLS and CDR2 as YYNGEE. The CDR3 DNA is TGTGCCAGCAGCGTAGAAGGCCTAGGAAAGAATGAGCAGTTCTTC. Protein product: CASSVEGLGKNEQFF.

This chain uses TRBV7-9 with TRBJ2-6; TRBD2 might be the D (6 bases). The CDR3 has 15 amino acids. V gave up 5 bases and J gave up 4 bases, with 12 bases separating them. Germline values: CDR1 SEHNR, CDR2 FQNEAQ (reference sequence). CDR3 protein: CASSPPGRGANVLTF. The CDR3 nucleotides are TGTGCCAGCAGCCCGCCGGGGAGGGGGGCCAACGTCCTGACTTTC.

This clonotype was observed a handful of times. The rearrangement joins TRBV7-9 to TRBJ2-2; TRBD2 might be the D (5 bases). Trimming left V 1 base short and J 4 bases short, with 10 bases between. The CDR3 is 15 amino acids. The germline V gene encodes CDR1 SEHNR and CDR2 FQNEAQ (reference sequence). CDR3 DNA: TGTGCCAGCAGCTTAGGAGGGAGAGGCACCGGGGAGCTGTTTTTT. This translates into CASSLGGRGTGELFF.

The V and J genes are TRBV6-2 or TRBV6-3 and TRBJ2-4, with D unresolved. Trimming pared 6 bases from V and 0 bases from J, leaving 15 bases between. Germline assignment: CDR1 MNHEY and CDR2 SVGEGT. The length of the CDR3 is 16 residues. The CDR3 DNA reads TGTGCCAGCAGCCTAGAGAACCCGGGAGCCAAAAACATTCAGTACTTC. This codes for CASSLENPGAKNIQYF.

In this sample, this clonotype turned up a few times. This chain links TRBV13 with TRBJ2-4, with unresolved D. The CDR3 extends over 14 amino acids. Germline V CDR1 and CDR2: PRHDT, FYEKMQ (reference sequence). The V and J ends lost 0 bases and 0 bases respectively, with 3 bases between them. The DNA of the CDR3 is TGTGCCAGCAGCTTAGGCATAGCCAAAAACATTCAGTACTTC. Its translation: CASSLGIAKNIQYF. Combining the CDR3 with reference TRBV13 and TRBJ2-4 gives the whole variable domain AAGVIQSPRHLIKEKRETATLKCYPIPRHDTVYWYQQGPGQDPQFLISFYEKMQSDKGSIPDRFSAQQFSDYHSELNMSSLELGDSALYFCASSLGIAKNIQYFGAGTRLSVL.

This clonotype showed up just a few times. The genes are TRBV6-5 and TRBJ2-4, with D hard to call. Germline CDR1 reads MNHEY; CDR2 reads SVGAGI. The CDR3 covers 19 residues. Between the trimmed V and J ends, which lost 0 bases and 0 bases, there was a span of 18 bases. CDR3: CASSYSTPTSILAKNIQYF. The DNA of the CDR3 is TGTGCCAGCAGTTACTCGACTCCAACTTCAATACTAGCCAAAAACATTCAGTACTTC.

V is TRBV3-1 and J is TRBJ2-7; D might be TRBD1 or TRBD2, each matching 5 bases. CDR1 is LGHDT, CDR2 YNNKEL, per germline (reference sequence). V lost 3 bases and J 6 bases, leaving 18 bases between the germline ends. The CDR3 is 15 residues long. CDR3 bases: TGTGCCAGCAGCCACCCGGGACCGGGTTCTGGCGAGCAGTACTTC. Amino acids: CASSHPGPGSGEQYF.

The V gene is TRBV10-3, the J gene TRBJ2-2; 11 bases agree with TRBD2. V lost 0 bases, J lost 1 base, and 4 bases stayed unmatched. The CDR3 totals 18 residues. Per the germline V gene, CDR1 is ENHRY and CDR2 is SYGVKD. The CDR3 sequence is CAISESLAGGLNTGELFF. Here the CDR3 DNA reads TGTGCCATCAGTGAGTCCCTAGCGGGAGGCCTGAACACCGGGGAGCTGTTTTTT.

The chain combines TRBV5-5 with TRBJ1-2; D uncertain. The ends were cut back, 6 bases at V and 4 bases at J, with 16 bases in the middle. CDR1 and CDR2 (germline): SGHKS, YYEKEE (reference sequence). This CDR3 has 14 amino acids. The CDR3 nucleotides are TGTGCCAGCACCTCTGCGGATACGTTCTATGGCTACACCTTC. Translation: CASTSADTFYGYTF.

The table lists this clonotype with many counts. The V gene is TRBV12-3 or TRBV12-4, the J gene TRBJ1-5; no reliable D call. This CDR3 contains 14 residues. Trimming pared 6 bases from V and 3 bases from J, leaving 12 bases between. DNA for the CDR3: TGTGCCAGCAGGCGAGGGCTAACCAATCAGCCCCAGCATTTT. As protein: CASRRGLTNQPQHF.

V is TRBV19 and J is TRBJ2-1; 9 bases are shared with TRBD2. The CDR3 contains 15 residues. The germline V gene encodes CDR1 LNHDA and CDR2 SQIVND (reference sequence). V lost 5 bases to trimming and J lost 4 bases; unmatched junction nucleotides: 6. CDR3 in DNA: TGTGCCAGTAGTGCGACTAGCGGAGATTACAATGAGCAGTTCTTC. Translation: CASSATSGDYNEQFF.

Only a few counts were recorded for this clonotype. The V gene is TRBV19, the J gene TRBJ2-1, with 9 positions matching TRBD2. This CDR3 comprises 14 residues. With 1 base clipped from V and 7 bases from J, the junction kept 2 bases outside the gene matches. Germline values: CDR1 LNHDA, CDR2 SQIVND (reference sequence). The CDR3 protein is CASSIVLAGNEQFF. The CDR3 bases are TGTGCCAGTAGTATAGTCCTAGCGGGGAATGAGCAGTTCTTC.

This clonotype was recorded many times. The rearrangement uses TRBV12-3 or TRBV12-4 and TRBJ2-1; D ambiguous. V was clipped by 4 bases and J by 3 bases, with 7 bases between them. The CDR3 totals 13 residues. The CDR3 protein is CASSSSGYNEQFF. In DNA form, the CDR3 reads TGTGCCAGCAGTTCCTCAGGCTACAATGAGCAGTTCTTC.